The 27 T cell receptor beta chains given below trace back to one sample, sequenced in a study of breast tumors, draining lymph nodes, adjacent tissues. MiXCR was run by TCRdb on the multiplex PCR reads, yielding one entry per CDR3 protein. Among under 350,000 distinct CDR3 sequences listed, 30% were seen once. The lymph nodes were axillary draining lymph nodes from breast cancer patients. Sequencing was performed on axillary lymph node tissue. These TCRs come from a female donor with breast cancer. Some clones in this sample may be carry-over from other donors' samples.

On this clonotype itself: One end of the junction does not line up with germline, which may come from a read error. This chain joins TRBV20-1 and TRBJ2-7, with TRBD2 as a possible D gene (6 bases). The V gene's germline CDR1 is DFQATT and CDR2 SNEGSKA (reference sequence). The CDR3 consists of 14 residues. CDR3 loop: CSGLGAGKSSEQYF. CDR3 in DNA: TGCAGTGGACTAGGGGCAGGGAAATCCTCCGAGCAGTACTTC.

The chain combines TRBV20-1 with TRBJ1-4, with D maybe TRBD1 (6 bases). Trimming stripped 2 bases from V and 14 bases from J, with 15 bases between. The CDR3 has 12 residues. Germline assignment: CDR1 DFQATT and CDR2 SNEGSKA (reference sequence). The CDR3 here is CSARQGQQSLFF. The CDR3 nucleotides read TGCAGTGCTAGACAGGGGCAGCAAAGCCTGTTTTTT.

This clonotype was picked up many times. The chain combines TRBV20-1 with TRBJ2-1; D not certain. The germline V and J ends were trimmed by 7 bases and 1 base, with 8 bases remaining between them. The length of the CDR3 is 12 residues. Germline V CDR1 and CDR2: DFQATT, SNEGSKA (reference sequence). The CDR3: CSGRRSYNEQFF. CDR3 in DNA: TGCAGTGGTCGGCGATCCTACAATGAGCAGTTCTTC.

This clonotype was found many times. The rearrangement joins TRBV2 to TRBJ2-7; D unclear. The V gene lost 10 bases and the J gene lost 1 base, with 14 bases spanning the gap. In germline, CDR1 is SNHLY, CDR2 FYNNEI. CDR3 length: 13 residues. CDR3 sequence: CATKGDGSYEQYF. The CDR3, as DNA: TGTGCCACCAAGGGCGATGGGTCCTACGAGCAGTACTTC. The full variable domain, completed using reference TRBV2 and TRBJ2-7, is EPEVTQTPSHQVTQMGQEVILRCVPISNHLYFYWYRQILGQKVEFLVSFYNNEISEKSEIFDDQFSVERPDGSNFTLKIRSTKLEDSAMYFCATKGDGSYEQYFGPGTRLTVT.

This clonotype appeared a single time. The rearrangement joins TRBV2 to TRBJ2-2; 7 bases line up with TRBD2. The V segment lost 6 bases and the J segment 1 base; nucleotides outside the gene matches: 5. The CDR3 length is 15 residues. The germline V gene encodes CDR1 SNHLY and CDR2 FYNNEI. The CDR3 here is CASRDSSGNTGELFF. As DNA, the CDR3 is TGTGCCAGCAGGGATTCTAGCGGGAACACCGGGGAGCTGTTTTTT.

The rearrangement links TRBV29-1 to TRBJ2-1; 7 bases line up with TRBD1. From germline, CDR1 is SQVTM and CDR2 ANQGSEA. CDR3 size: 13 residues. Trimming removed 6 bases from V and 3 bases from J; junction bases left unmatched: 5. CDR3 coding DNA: TGCAGCGTAAAGACAGGGAGCTACAATGAGCAGTTCTTC. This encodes CSVKTGSYNEQFF.

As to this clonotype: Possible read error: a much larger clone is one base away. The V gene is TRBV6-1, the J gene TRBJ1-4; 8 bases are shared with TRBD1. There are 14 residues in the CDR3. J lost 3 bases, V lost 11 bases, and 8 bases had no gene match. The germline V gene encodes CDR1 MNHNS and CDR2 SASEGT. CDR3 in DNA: TGTGCCGGCAAGCCGGGACAGGCTAATGAAAAACTGTTTTTT. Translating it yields CAGKPGQANEKLFF.

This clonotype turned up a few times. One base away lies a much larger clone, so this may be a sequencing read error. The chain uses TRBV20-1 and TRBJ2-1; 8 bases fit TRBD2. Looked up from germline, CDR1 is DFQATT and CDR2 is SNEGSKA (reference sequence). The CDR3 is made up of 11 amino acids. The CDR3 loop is CSARVGGEQSF. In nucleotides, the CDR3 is TGCAGTGCTAGAGTCGGGGGGGAGCAGTCCTTC.

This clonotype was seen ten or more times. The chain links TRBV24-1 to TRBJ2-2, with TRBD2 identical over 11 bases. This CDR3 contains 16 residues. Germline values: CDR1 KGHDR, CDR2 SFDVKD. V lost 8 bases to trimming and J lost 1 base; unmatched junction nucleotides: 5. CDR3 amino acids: CATKTSGRGNTGELFF. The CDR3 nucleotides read TGTGCCACCAAAACTAGCGGGAGAGGGAACACCGGGGAGCTGTTTTTT.

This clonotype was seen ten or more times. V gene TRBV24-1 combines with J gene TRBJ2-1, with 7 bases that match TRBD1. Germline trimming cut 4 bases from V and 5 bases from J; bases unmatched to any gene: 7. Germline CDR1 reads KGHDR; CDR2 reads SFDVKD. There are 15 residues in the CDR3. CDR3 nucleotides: TGTGCCACCAGTGACACCGGGACAGACAACAATGAGCAGTTCTTC. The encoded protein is CATSDTGTDNNEQFF.

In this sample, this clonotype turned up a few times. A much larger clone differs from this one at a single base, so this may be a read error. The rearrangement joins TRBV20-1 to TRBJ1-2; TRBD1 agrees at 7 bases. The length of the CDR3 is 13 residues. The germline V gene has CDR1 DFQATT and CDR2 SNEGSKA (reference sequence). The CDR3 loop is CSARLTGFYAYTF. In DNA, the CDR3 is TGCAGTGCTAGATTGACAGGGTTCTATGCCTACACCTTC.

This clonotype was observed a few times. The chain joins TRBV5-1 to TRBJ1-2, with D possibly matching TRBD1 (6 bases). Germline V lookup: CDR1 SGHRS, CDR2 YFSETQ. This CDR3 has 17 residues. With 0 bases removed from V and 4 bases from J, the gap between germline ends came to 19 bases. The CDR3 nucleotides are TGCGCCAGCAGCTTGGGAAATTCTGGGGGGCGTCGCTATGGCTACACCTTC. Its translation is CASSLGNSGGRRYGYTF.

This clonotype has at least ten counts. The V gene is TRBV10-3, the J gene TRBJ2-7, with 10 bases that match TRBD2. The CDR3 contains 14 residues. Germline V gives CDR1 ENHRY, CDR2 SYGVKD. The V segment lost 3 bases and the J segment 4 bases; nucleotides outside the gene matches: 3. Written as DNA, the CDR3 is TGTGCCATCAGTGACCCTAGCGGGAGATACGAGCAGTACTTC. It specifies CAISDPSGRYEQYF.

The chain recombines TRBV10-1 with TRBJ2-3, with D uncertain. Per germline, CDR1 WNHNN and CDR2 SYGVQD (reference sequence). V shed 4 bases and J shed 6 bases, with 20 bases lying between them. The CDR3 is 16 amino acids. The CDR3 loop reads CASSGASSYGWDTQYF. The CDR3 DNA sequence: TGCGCCAGCAGTGGGGCCAGCAGTTACGGCTGGGATACGCAGTATTTT.

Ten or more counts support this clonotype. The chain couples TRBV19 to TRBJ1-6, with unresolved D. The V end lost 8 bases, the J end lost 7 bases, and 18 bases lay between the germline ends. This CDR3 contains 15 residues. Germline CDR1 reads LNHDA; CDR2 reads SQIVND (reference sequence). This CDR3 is CASQGEDSGNSPLHF. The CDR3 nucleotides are TGTGCCAGTCAAGGCGAAGATTCCGGGAATTCACCCCTCCACTTT.

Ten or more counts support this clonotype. CDR3: CASSLEGGLNQPQHF. The DNA of the CDR3 is TGTGCCAGTAGTTTGGAAGGGGGCTTGAATCAGCCCCAGCATTTT. V and J are TRBV19 and TRBJ1-5, with 7 bases that match TRBD1. The ends lost 5 bases at V and 4 bases at J; junction bases unmatched: 8. Germline V CDR1 and CDR2: LNHDA, SQIVND (reference sequence). The length of the CDR3 is 15 residues.

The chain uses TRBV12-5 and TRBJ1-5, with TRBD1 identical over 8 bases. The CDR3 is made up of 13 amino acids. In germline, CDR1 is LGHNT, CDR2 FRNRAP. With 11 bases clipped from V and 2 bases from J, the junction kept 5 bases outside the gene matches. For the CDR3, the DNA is TGTGCTGAGACAGGGGCGGGCAATCAGCCCCAGCATTTT. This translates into CAETGAGNQPQHF.

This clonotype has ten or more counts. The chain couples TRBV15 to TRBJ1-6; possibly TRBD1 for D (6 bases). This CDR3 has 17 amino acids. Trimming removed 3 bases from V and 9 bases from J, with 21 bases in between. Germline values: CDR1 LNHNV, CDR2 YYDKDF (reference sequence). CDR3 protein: CATSSWKVGGPLSPLHF. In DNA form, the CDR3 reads TGTGCCACCAGCAGTTGGAAAGTAGGGGGACCTCTTTCACCCCTCCACTTT. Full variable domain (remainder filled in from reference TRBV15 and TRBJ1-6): DAMVIQNPRYQVTQFGKPVTLSCSQTLNHNVMYWYQQKSSQAPKLLFHYYDKDFNNEADTPDNFQSRRPNTSFCFLDIRSPGLGDTAMYLCATSSWKVGGPLSPLHFGNGTRLTVT.

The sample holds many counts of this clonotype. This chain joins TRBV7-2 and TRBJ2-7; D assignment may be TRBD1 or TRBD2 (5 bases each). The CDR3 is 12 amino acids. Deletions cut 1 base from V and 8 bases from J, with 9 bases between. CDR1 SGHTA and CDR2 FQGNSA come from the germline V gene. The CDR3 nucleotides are TGTGCCAGCAGCTTAGGCGAGGGGCAGCAGTACTTC. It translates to CASSLGEGQQYF.

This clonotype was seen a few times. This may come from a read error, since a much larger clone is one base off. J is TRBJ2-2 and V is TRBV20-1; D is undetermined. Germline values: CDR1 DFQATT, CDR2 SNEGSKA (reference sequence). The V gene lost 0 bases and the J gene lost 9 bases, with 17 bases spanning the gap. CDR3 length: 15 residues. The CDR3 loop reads CSARDFQRATRELFF. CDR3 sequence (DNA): TGCAGTGCTAGAGATTTCCAGCGAGCCACACGGGAGCTGTTTTTT.

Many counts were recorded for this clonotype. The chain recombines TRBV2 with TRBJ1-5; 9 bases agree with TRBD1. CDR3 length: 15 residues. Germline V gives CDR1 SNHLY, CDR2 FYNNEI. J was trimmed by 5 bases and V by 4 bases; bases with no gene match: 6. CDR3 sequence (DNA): TGTGCCAGCAGTGCGGACAGGGGTTCGGATCAGCCCCAGCATTTT. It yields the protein CASSADRGSDQPQHF. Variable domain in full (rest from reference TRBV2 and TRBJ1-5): EPEVTQTPSHQVTQMGQEVILRCVPISNHLYFYWYRQILGQKVEFLVSFYNNEISEKSEIFDDQFSVERPDGSNFTLKIRSTKLEDSAMYFCASSADRGSDQPQHFGDGTRLSIL.

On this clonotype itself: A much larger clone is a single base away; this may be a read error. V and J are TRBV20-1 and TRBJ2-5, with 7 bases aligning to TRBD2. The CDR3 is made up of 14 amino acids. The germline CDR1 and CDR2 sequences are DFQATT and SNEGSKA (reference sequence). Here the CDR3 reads CSAAGTTNQATQYF. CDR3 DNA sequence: TGCAGTGCCGCCGGGACTACCAACCAAGCGACCCAGTACTTC.

The CDR3 is CSARDSRAWDPLIRTDTQYF. The CDR3 DNA reads TGCAGTGCTAGAGATTCTAGGGCCTGGGATCCTCTCATACGCACAGATACGCAGTATTTT. This rearrangement joins TRBV20-1 to TRBJ2-3; D unclear. Trimming took off 0 bases at V and 1 base at J, with 26 bases between the two ends. Germline V gene lookup returns CDR1 DFQATT and CDR2 SNEGSKA (reference sequence). The CDR3 length is 20 residues.

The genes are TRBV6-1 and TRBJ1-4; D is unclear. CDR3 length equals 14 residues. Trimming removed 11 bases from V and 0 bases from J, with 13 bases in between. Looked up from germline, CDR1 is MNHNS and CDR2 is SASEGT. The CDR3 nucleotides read TGTGCCGGTGGGAGCGGTGCAACTAATGAAAAACTGTTTTTT. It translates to CAGGSGATNEKLFF.

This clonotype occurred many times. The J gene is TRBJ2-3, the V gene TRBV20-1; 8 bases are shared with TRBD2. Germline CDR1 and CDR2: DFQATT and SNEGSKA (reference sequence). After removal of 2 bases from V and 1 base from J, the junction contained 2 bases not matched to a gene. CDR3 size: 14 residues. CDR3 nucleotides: TGCAGTGCTAGAAAGACTAGCGGCACAGATACGCAGTATTTT. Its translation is CSARKTSGTDTQYF.

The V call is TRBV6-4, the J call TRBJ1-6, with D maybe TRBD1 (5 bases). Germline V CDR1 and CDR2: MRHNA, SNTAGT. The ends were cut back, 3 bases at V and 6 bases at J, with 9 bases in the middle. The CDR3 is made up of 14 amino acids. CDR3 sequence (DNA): TGTGCCAGCAGTGAATCAGGGTGTAATTCACCCCTCCACTTT. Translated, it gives CASSESGCNSPLHF.

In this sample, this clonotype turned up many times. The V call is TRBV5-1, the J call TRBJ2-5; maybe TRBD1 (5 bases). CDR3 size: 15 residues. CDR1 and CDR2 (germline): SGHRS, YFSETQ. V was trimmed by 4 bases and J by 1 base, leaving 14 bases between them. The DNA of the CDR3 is TGCGCCAGCAGCGGCAATGGACATACCCAAGAGACCCAGTACTTC. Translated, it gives CASSGNGHTQETQYF.